These 30 T cell receptor beta chains came from one sample sequenced in a study of blood T cell repertoires in COVID-19. TCRdb's copy holds only in-frame clones and misses some; the assay was immunoSEQ multiplex PCR. The sample has 220,000 or so clones, less than 85% seen once. Sequenced material: peripheral blood. These receptors were collected from a woman of 80 years or more with acute or convalescent COVID-19.

The chain is built from TRBV9 and TRBJ1-1; D possibly corresponds to TRBD1 (5 bases). CDR1 SGDLS and CDR2 YYNGEE come from the germline V gene. The ends were cut back, 0 bases at V and 0 bases at J, with 9 bases in the middle. This CDR3 is built from 15 residues. CDR3 bases: TGTGCCAGCAGCGTAGGGGGAGGGGTGAACACTGAAGCTTTCTTT. Translation gives CASSVGGGVNTEAFF.

This clone turned up a few times. This chain links TRBV10-3 with TRBJ1-1; D uncertain. This CDR3 has 11 residues. Trimming removed 1 base from V and 7 bases from J, with 4 bases in between. CDR1 is ENHRY, CDR2 SYGVKD, per germline. CDR3 nucleotides: TGTGCCATCAGTGAGTTTAATGAAGCTTTCTTT. It is translated as CAISEFNEAFF.

This clone has ten or more counts. The rearrangement links TRBV5-1 to TRBJ2-2, with TRBD1 matching 8 bases. Looked up from germline, CDR1 is SGHRS and CDR2 is YFSETQ. The CDR3 runs to 15 residues. The V segment lost 4 bases and the J segment 4 bases; nucleotides outside the gene matches: 6. CDR3 DNA: TGCGCCAGCAGCCCCACAGGGGGGAGCACCGGGGAGCTGTTTTTT. Protein sequence: CASSPTGGSTGELFF.

The rearrangement uses TRBV9 and TRBJ1-3; possibly TRBD1 for D (6 bases). V lost 2 bases to trimming and J lost 2 bases, with 23 bases between them. This CDR3 has 19 amino acids. In germline, CDR1 is SGDLS, CDR2 YYNGEE. This CDR3 reads CASSVGGAGIGSAGNTIYF. CDR3 DNA: TGTGCCAGCAGCGTTGGGGGGGCAGGGATCGGTTCCGCTGGAAACACCATATATTTT.

The chain's CDR3 is CASSLWSGQSYGYTF. The DNA of the CDR3 is TGTGCCAGCAGCTTATGGTCCGGACAGTCCTATGGCTACACCTTC. V and J are TRBV7-2 and TRBJ1-2, with D possibly being TRBD1 (6 bases). Trimming took off 2 bases at V and 4 bases at J, with 14 bases between the two ends. Germline values: CDR1 SGHTA, CDR2 FQGNSA. The length of the CDR3 is 15 residues.

In DNA, the CDR3 is TGTGCCAGCAGCTTTTTGACAGGTGTCACCTACGAGCAGTACTTC. This translates into CASSFLTGVTYEQYF. V usage is TRBV7-2 and J usage is TRBJ2-7; a possible D gene is TRBD1 (6 bases). Germline V gene lookup returns CDR1 SGHTA and CDR2 FQGNSA. The CDR3 sequence is 15 residues long. V lost 3 bases and J lost 2, with 14 bases in between.

This chain connects TRBV7-2 to TRBJ1-1; the match to TRBD1 covers 10 bases. The trim removed 4 bases at V and 11 bases at J, leaving 4 bases unmatched. In germline, CDR1 is SGHTA, CDR2 FQGNSA. The CDR3 extends over 12 amino acids. CDR3: CASSWGTGVAFF. CDR3 coding DNA: TGTGCCAGCAGCTGGGGGACAGGGGTGGCTTTCTTT. Filled out from reference TRBV7-2 and TRBJ1-1, the complete variable domain reads GAGVSQSPSNKVTEKGKDVELRCDPISGHTALYWYRQSLGQGLEFLIYFQGNSAPDKSGLPSDRFSAERTGGSVSTLTIQRTQQEDSAVYLCASSWGTGVAFFGQGTRLTVV.

The genes are TRBV7-9 and TRBJ1-5, with D unresolved. Germline loops: CDR1 SEHNR, CDR2 FQNEAQ (reference sequence). The CDR3 sequence is 14 residues long. V was pared by 3 bases and J by 4 bases, with 10 bases between. This chain's CDR3 is CASSFDLENQPQHF. CDR3 sequence (DNA): TGTGCCAGCAGCTTTGATCTGGAGAATCAGCCCCAGCATTTT.

This clone showed up just a few times. The rearrangement uses TRBV18 and TRBJ2-2; D might be TRBD1 (5 bases). The CDR3 covers 13 residues. Trimming took off 8 bases at V and 1 base at J, with 8 bases between the two ends. Germline CDR1 reads KGHSH; CDR2 reads LQKENI. The CDR3 DNA is TGTGCCAGCCTGACAGAGAACACCGGGGAGCTGTTTTTT. Translation: CASLTENTGELFF.

The chain links TRBV5-4 to TRBJ2-4, with 8 bases identical to TRBD2. The CDR3 runs 15 residues. V trimming: 3 bases; J trimming: 2 bases; junction bases outside the gene matches: 4. CDR1 and CDR2 (germline): SGHNT, YYREEE (reference sequence). CDR3 DNA sequence: TGTGCCAGCAGCTCGCGGGGGGAGCCCAAAAACATTCAGTACTTC. It codes for CASSSRGEPKNIQYF. Drawing the rest from reference TRBV5-4 and TRBJ2-4, the complete variable domain is ETGVTQSPTHLIKTRGQQVTLRCSSQSGHNTVSWYQQALGQGPQFIFQYYREEENGRGNFPPRFSGLQFPNYSSELNVNALELDDSALYLCASSSRGEPKNIQYFGAGTRLSVL.

The V call is TRBV10-3, the J call TRBJ2-5; tentative D call: TRBD1 (6 bases). Trimming stripped 8 bases from V and 2 bases from J, with 9 bases between. Germline V gene data show CDR1 as ENHRY and CDR2 as SYGVKD. The CDR3 sequence is 12 residues long. CDR3 sequence reads: CAIGDTQETQYF. The CDR3 coding sequence is TGTGCCATCGGGGACACGCAAGAGACCCAGTACTTC.

The chain is built from TRBV5-1 and TRBJ2-3; 12 bases fit TRBD2. CDR1 and CDR2 from the germline V gene are SGHRS and YFSETQ. This CDR3 is built from 15 residues. V lost 5 bases and J lost 4; bases outside the gene matches: 5. In DNA, the CDR3 is TGCGCCAGCAGTGTGACTAGCGGGGGCTCAGATACGCAGTATTTT. Its translation: CASSVTSGGSDTQYF.

J is TRBJ1-2 and V is TRBV4-2; D gene unclear. The V end was cut by 6 bases, the J end by 3 bases, with 14 bases between. CDR3 length: 14 amino acids. The germline V gene encodes CDR1 LGHNA and CDR2 YNFKEQ. This CDR3 reads CASRPGLVDYGYTF. CDR3 DNA sequence: TGTGCCAGCAGACCAGGTCTGGTGGACTATGGCTACACCTTC.

The chain combines TRBV5-1 with TRBJ1-2; the D gene is possibly TRBD1 (6 bases). Germline V CDR1 and CDR2: SGHRS, YFSETQ. The CDR3 covers 14 residues. V dropped 4 bases and J dropped 3 bases, with 13 bases sitting between them. In nucleotides, the CDR3 is TGCGCCAGCAGCGTCTCCAGGGGTGACTATGGCTACACCTTC. This gives the protein CASSVSRGDYGYTF.

The V gene is TRBV10-3, the J gene TRBJ1-2, with TRBD1 as a possible D gene (5 bases). Germline V gene sequence: CDR1 ENHRY, CDR2 SYGVKD. The ends were cut back, 10 bases at V and 4 bases at J, with 10 bases in the middle. This CDR3 has 11 amino acids. Written as DNA, the CDR3 is TGTGCCACAGGGCAGGGCTATGGCTACACCTTC. It translates to CATGQGYGYTF.

This clone has only one observation. The rearrangement uses TRBV9 and TRBJ2-1, with D perhaps matching TRBD2 (7 bases). In germline, CDR1 is SGDLS, CDR2 YYNGEE. The CDR3 loop spans 16 amino acids. Trimming stripped 4 bases from V and 8 bases from J, with 22 bases between. CDR3 residues: CASSPGNAGAWDEQFF. CDR3 DNA: TGTGCCAGCAGCCCCGGAAACGCGGGGGCCTGGGATGAGCAGTTCTTC.

The V and J genes are TRBV6-2 or TRBV6-3 and TRBJ1-1; a weak D match, TRBD1 (5 bases). The V gene lost 4 bases and the J gene lost 6 bases, with 15 bases spanning the gap. This CDR3 is 14 amino acids long. CDR1 is MNHEY and CDR2 is SVGEGT in the germline V gene. The CDR3 loop is CASSWGGATAEAFF. In nucleotides, the CDR3 is TGTGCCAGCAGTTGGGGAGGGGCAACTGCTGAAGCTTTCTTT.

This chain connects TRBV6-5 to TRBJ1-5, with D possibly TRBD1 on 5 matching bases. Deletions cut 6 bases from V and 0 bases from J, with 9 bases between. Per the germline V gene, CDR1 is MNHEY and CDR2 is SVGAGI. The CDR3 loop spans 14 amino acids. CDR3 nucleotide sequence: TGTGCCAGCAGCCAGACAGCTAGCAATCAGCCCCAGCATTTT. The encoded protein is CASSQTASNQPQHF.

CDR3: CASSIWARGRGSYGYTF. CDR3 bases: TGTGCCAGTAGTATTTGGGCCAGGGGGCGAGGGTCCTATGGCTACACCTTC. The chain employs TRBV19 and TRBJ1-2, with TRBD1 matching over 8 bases. Unmatched junction bases numbered 13, after V lost 3 bases and J lost 4 bases. Per the germline V gene, CDR1 is LNHDA and CDR2 is SQIVND (reference sequence). The CDR3 is 17 amino acids.

The chain has TRBV27 and TRBJ2-7; the D is unclear. This CDR3 spans 13 amino acids. Germline V gene sequence: CDR1 MNHEY, CDR2 SMNVEV (reference sequence). V shed 8 bases and J shed 3 bases, with 14 bases lying between them. The CDR3 DNA follows: TGTGCCAGCCAGTCACCGGCAGGCTACGAGCAGTACTTC. This encodes CASQSPAGYEQYF.

The chain is built from TRBV19 and TRBJ2-7, with D possibly being TRBD1 (5 bases). Trimming removed 7 bases from V and 5 bases from J, with 15 bases in between. This CDR3 contains 13 residues. CDR1 is LNHDA and CDR2 is SQIVND in the germline V gene (reference sequence). CDR3 residues: CASNVGRADEQYF. CDR3 nucleotide sequence: TGTGCCAGTAACGTCGGCAGGGCGGACGAGCAGTACTTC.

This rearrangement joins TRBV9 to TRBJ2-5, with D possibly being TRBD1 (7 bases). The CDR3 is 15 amino acids. Germline CDR1 is SGDLS and CDR2 is YYNGEE. Trimming shortened V by 3 bases and J by 3 bases, and 15 bases separated the two germline ends. In DNA form, the CDR3 reads TGTGCCAGCAGCGCGTGGGCAGGGGGGAAAGAGACCCAGTACTTC. Translating it yields CASSAWAGGKETQYF.

The chain carries TRBV6-2 or TRBV6-3 and TRBJ2-1, with 11 bases that match TRBD2. Germline V gene lookup returns CDR1 MNHEY and CDR2 SVGEGT. The CDR3 totals 19 residues. After removal of 2 bases from V and 0 bases from J, the junction contained 9 bases not matched to a gene. Here the CDR3 DNA reads TGTGCCAGCAGTTACCCCTCTTCTAGCGGGGGGAGCTCCTACAATGAGCAGTTCTTC. Translated: CASSYPSSSGGSSYNEQFF.

V and J are TRBV7-2 and TRBJ2-7, with no clear D. V was pared by 5 bases and J by 6 bases, with 11 bases between. Germline assignment: CDR1 SGHTA and CDR2 FQGNSA. CDR3 size: 12 residues. In DNA form, the CDR3 reads TGTGCCAGCAGCAAAGTCGGTTCCGAGCAGTACTTC. It translates to CASSKVGSEQYF. The full variable domain, in which reference TRBV7-2 and TRBJ2-7 provide the parts outside the CDR3, is GAGVSQSPSNKVTEKGKDVELRCDPISGHTALYWYRQSLGQGLEFLIYFQGNSAPDKSGLPSDRFSAERTGGSVSTLTIQRTQQEDSAVYLCASSKVGSEQYFGPGTRLTVT.

The rearrangement joins TRBV3-1 (or the pseudogene TRBV3-2) to TRBJ2-6; possibly TRBD1 for D (6 bases). Germline V CDR1 and CDR2: LGHDT, YNNKEL (reference sequence). Trimming removed 4 bases at V and 4 bases at J, with 20 bases between. This CDR3 region has 18 residues. CDR3 coding DNA: TGTGCCAGCAGCCTGCAGAAAACAGGGATCTCCGGGGCCAACGTCCTGACTTTC. This codes for CASSLQKTGISGANVLTF.

J is TRBJ1-1 and V is TRBV3-1 (or the pseudogene TRBV3-2), with D possibly matching TRBD1 (5 bases). Germline V gene sequence: CDR1 LGHDT, CDR2 YNNKEL (reference sequence). V shed 7 bases and J shed 1 base, with 13 bases lying between them. The CDR3 extends over 14 amino acids. Here the CDR3 reads CASKLAGRNTEAFF. DNA for the CDR3: TGTGCCAGCAAGTTGGCGGGACGGAACACTGAAGCTTTCTTT.

This chain uses TRBV6-2 or TRBV6-3 with TRBJ1-2, with D uncertain. Germline CDR1 MNHEY, CDR2 SVGEGT. Trimming pared 4 bases from V and 8 bases from J, leaving 11 bases between. The CDR3 has 12 residues. The CDR3 region has the DNA TGTGCCAGCAGTTGGGCCAGCTCCGGCTACACCTTC. Its translation: CASSWASSGYTF.

The chain uses TRBV2 and TRBJ2-7, with a tentative D call TRBD1 (6 bases). The CDR3 is 13 residues long. Between the trimmed V and J ends, which lost 10 bases and 0 bases, there was a span of 13 bases. Germline V gene sequence: CDR1 SNHLY, CDR2 FYNNEI. Here the CDR3 reads CAIRKGDSYEQYF. The CDR3 region has the DNA TGTGCCATCCGAAAGGGGGACTCCTACGAGCAGTACTTC.

V gene TRBV5-5 combines with J gene TRBJ1-6; 9 nucleotides agree with TRBD1. The CDR3 is 14 residues long. Germline V gene lookup returns CDR1 SGHKS and CDR2 YYEKEE (reference sequence). Trimming cost V 2 bases and J 8 bases; bases outside gene matches: 2. The CDR3 nucleotides are TGTGCCAGCAGCTTACAGGGGGCCGATTCACCCCTCCACTTT. Translation gives CASSLQGADSPLHF.

This clone was seen more than once but under ten times. The chain has TRBV11-3 and TRBJ2-3; 9 bases map to TRBD2. V lost 5 bases and J lost 6; bases outside the gene matches: 12. Per germline, CDR1 SGHNT and CDR2 YENEEA. The CDR3 covers 16 residues. CDR3 bases: TGTGCCAGCAGCCGACCGGCGGTAGCGGGGGCCGATACGCAGTATTTT. It codes for CASSRPAVAGADTQYF.